The entry below describes one T cell receptor (beta chain). Antigen: not known. V shed 6 bases, J shed 1 base, and the junction held 6 bases outside the gene matches. The CDR3 covers 15 residues. Germline V gene lookup returns CDR1 SNHLY and CDR2 FYNNEI. The entry originates in a study of T cells in localized non-small cell lung cancer. Findings and caveats of the study: Analysis by sequencing included only one tumor region, so heterogeneity remains possible. Measurement of T cell clonality placed uninvolved adjacent lung highest, above the level in tumor. In adjacent lung appeared a median 57 of the top 100 tumor clones.

The data were produced by immunoSEQ multiplex PCR, yet TCRdb's version contains in-frame clones alone and is incomplete. The data hold 15,000 to 20,000 clones, with almost 85% observed a single time. This sequence originates from a male donor at least 60 years old with stage I lung adenocarcinoma. The chain is built from TRBV2 and TRBJ2-3; 8 bases match TRBD2. The sample was peripheral blood, taken before any cancer treatment. CDR3 loop: CASSIAGRGTDTQYF. DNA of the CDR3: TGTGCCAGCAGCATAGCGGGGAGGGGCACAGATACGCAGTATTTT.